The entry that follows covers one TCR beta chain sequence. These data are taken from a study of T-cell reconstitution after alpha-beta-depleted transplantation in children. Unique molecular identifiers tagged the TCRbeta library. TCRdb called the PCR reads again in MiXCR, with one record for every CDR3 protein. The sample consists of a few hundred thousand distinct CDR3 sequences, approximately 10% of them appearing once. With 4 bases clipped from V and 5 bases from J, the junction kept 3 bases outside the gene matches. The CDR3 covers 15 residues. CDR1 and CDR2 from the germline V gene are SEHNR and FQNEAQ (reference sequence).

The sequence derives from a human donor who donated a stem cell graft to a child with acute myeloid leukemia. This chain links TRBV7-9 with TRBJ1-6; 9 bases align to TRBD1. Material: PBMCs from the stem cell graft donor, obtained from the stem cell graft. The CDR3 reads CASSSGTGNNSPLHF. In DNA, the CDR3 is TGTGCCAGCAGCTCCGGGACAGGGAATAATTCACCCCTCCACTTT.